The sequence of this T cell receptor (beta chain) was determined in a study of T-cell memory formation after mild COVID-19. TCRdb redid the calling of the 5' RACE reads with MiXCR, one entry per CDR3 protein. The sample lists under 650,000 distinct CDR3 sequences, more than 15% occurring once. The CDR3 is 13 amino acids. The V and J ends lost 4 bases and 6 bases, in that order; junction bases with no gene match: 2. Germline V gene lookup returns CDR1 MNHEY and CDR2 SVGEGT. This sequence was found in an adult woman who had mild COVID-19 (a few samples of this study predate the infection). Cell type and time point are not known. Source material: PBMCs or a T cell subset sorted from them (not recorded which). The chain employs TRBV6-2 or TRBV6-3 and TRBJ2-1; 8 bases are a match to TRBD2. CDR3 protein: CASSWTSLNEQFF. The DNA for the CDR3 is TGTGCCAGCAGTTGGACTAGCCTCAATGAGCAGTTCTTC.